Listed below are T cell receptor beta chains from one sample, sequenced in a study of human T cells and chemical hapten exposure. TCRdb reprocessed the RACE reads with MiXCR, giving one entry per CDR3 protein. This sample yields about 96,000 distinct CDR3 sequences, of which about 9.3% are seen a single time; approximately 2% belongs to the top ten. This specimen consisted of whole blood, obtained in connection with sensitization to the hapten diphenylcyclopropenone (DPC). The receptors here all came from a woman in her thirties or forties with alopecia areata. Some clones in this sample may be carry-over from other donors' samples. Each CDR3 is given with its conserved first and last residue. Fields, in order: J gene, D gene, V gene, clone size, CDR3 protein, CDR3 DNA. The D gene is left open where the match is weak. Clone sizes are given selectively: once, few, many, or a class where the clone is expanded.

>TRBJ1-6|NA|TRBV12-3/TRBV12-4|few
CASSLGFNSPLHF
TGTGCCAGCAGCCTCGGGTTTAATTCACCCCTCCACTTT
>TRBJ2-7|NA|TRBV28|many
CASSLTGLSSYEQYF
TGTGCCAGCAGTTTAACCGGGCTGAGCTCCTACGAGCAGTACTTC
>TRBJ2-4|NA|TRBV5-5|few
CASSKALENIQYF
TGTGCCAGCAGTAAGGCCCTGGAAAACATTCAGTACTTC
>TRBJ2-1|TRBD1|TRBV7-8|NA
CASSSPGQGQNEQFF
TGTGCCAGCAGCTCACCGGGACAGGGGCAGAATGAGCAGTTCTTC
>TRBJ2-5|NA|TRBV9|many
CASSVGGRETQYF
TGTGCCAGCAGCGTCGGGGGTCGGGAGACCCAGTACTTC
>TRBJ2-1|NA|TRBV2|many
CASSEMPYNEQFF
TGTGCCAGCAGTGAGATGCCCTACAATGAGCAGTTCTTC
>TRBJ1-1|NA|TRBV28|few
CASSLIRRDSVAFF
TGTGCCAGCAGTTTGATCCGCAGGGATTCGGTAGCTTTCTTT
>TRBJ2-1|TRBD2|TRBV7-6|many
CASSLDLAGLNEQFF
TGTGCCAGCAGCTTAGACCTAGCGGGACTCAATGAGCAGTTCTTC
>TRBJ2-7|NA|TRBV28|few
CASSSPGTTPYEQYF
TGTGCCAGCAGCTCGCCCGGGACAACCCCCTACGAGCAGTACTTC
>TRBJ2-7|TRBD1|TRBV29-1|many
CSVRDRGGPYEQYF
TGCAGCGTCAGGGACAGGGGAGGGCCCTACGAGCAGTACTTC
>TRBJ2-7|TRBD2|TRBV9|NA
CASSVSGNYEQYF
TGTGCCAGCAGCGTGAGCGGGAACTACGAGCAGTACTTC
>TRBJ1-2|NA|TRBV7-9|many
CASSFLRQAVRYTF
TGTGCCAGCAGCTTCCTACGACAGGCGGTCCGCTACACCTTC
>TRBJ2-6|NA|TRBV7-9|many
CASSSAIRGRSGANVLTF
TGTGCCAGCAGCTCCGCGATTAGAGGGAGATCTGGGGCCAACGTCCTGACTTTC
>TRBJ1-2|NA|TRBV18|NA
CASSPTGPGETF
TGTGCCAGCTCACCAACTGGACCTGGGGAGACCTTC
>TRBJ2-1|TRBD2|TRBV6-5|few
CASRLWEGEQFF
TGTGCCAGCAGATTATGGGAGGGTGAGCAGTTCTTC
>TRBJ2-1|NA|TRBV20-1|many
CSARALRLAQDYNEQFF
TGCAGTGCTAGAGCCCTGAGGCTAGCTCAGGACTACAATGAGCAGTTCTTC
>TRBJ2-1|NA|TRBV7-9|NA
CASSLDSFEQFF
TGTGCCAGCAGCTTAGACAGTTTCGAGCAGTTCTTC
>TRBJ2-1|TRBD2|TRBV7-9|few
CASSALAGGFNEQFF
TGTGCCAGCAGCGCTCTAGCGGGAGGGTTCAATGAGCAGTTCTTC
>TRBJ2-7|NA|TRBV5-1|few
CASSLVELGEQYF
TGCGCCAGCAGCTTGGTAGAATTGGGCGAGCAGTACTTC
>TRBJ2-7|NA|TRBV3-1|many
CASSPNLLEQYF
TGTGCCAGCAGCCCCAACTTACTCGAGCAGTACTTC
>TRBJ2-1|NA|TRBV4-3|NA
CASSQGAAGKYNEQFF
TGCGCCAGCAGCCAAGGGGCCGCGGGCAAATACAATGAGCAGTTCTTC
>TRBJ2-1|TRBD2|TRBV6-2/TRBV6-3|many
CASSYSPVGGWNEQFF
TGTGCCAGCAGTTACTCCCCCGTGGGAGGGTGGAATGAGCAGTTCTTC
>TRBJ2-1|NA|TRBV28|few
CASSSIGEAGSYNEQFF
TGTGCCAGCAGTTCTATTGGGGAGGCCGGCTCCTACAATGAGCAGTTCTTC
>TRBJ1-2|TRBD1|TRBV7-2|few
CASSLADRELGYTF
TGTGCCAGCAGCTTAGCGGACAGGGAGCTTGGCTACACCTTC
>TRBJ2-1|NA|TRBV30|few
CAWSWDGSYNEQFF
TGTGCCTGGAGTTGGGACGGCTCCTACAATGAGCAGTTCTTC
>TRBJ1-5|NA|TRBV3-1|many
CASSQRNSNQPQHF
TGTGCCAGCAGCCAGAGAAATAGCAATCAGCCCCAGCATTTT
>TRBJ2-1|NA|TRBV7-2|few
CASSPVAVWNEQFF
TGTGCCAGCAGCCCAGTCGCGGTATGGAATGAGCAGTTCTTC
>TRBJ2-5|TRBD2|TRBV20-1|many
CSARGTSGRPQETQYF
TGCAGTGCTAGAGGGACTAGCGGGAGGCCACAAGAGACCCAGTACTTC
>TRBJ2-6|NA|TRBV6-1|few
CASRLGPSGANVLTF
TGTGCCAGCCGCCTGGGACCCTCTGGGGCCAACGTCCTGACTTTC
>TRBJ2-3|TRBD2|TRBV7-9|NA
CASSSPLAGSADTQYF
TGTGCCAGCAGCTCCCCACTAGCGGGGTCCGCAGATACGCAGTATTTT
>TRBJ2-5|NA|TRBV7-2|NA
CASSLARETQYF
TGTGCCAGCAGCTTAGCTCGGGAGACCCAGTACTTC
>TRBJ1-3|NA|TRBV4-2|few
CASSQDRGNSGNTIYF
TGTGCCAGCAGCCAAGATCGGGGAAACTCTGGAAACACCATATATTTT
>TRBJ2-5|NA|TRBV12-3/TRBV12-4|many
CASSLAGPAETQYF
TGTGCCAGCAGTTTGGCGGGACCCGCGGAGACCCAGTACTTC
>TRBJ1-1|NA|TRBV6-5|few
CASSYSGVPSGTEAFF
TGTGCCAGCAGTTATAGTGGGGTCCCATCGGGAACTGAAGCTTTCTTT
>TRBJ2-1|NA|TRBV7-2|NA
CASSSRGDKVYNEQFF
TGTGCCAGCAGCTCCAGGGGGGACAAGGTCTACAATGAGCAGTTCTTC
>TRBJ2-2|TRBD2|TRBV7-2|many
CASSPQGLAGTGELFF
TGTGCCAGCAGCCCACAGGGGCTAGCGGGAACCGGGGAGCTGTTTTTT
>TRBJ2-3|TRBD1|TRBV28|many
CASQPRGGGDTQYF
TGTGCCAGCCAACCTCGAGGGGGCGGAGATACGCAGTATTTT
>TRBJ2-1|NA|TRBV2|few
CASSGSEQFF
TGTGCCAGCAGTGGGTCTGAGCAGTTCTTC
>TRBJ2-1|TRBD1|TRBV29-1|many
CSVEDDRGRIGEQFF
TGCAGCGTTGAAGACGACAGGGGGCGAATTGGTGAGCAGTTCTTC
>TRBJ2-7|NA|TRBV4-1|NA
CASSQEGAGPPEQYF
TGCGCCAGCAGCCAAGAAGGCGCTGGCCCGCCCGAGCAGTACTTC
>TRBJ2-7|NA|TRBV5-4|many
CASSATGSYEQYF
TGTGCCAGCAGCGCAACAGGAAGCTACGAGCAGTACTTC
>TRBJ2-1|TRBD2|TRBV6-2/TRBV6-3|many
CASSYPPGAGLAGINEQFF
TGTGCCAGCAGTTACCCCCCGGGGGCGGGACTAGCGGGAATCAATGAGCAGTTCTTC
>TRBJ1-1|TRBD1|TRBV11-2|many
CASSLESQGVGFF
TGTGCCAGCAGCTTGGAATCACAGGGGGTTGGTTTCTTT
>TRBJ2-3|TRBD1|TRBV12-5|NA
CASGVGQPSTDTQYF
TGTGCTAGTGGTGTGGGACAGCCAAGCACAGATACGCAGTATTTT
>TRBJ1-3|NA|TRBV7-9|few
CASSLGVSGNTIYF
TGTGCCAGCAGCTTGGGGGTCTCTGGAAACACCATATATTTT